These T cell receptor beta chains were read from a single sample in a study of T cell changes during pregnancy in multiple sclerosis. Libraries were prepared by immunoSEQ multiplex PCR; TCRdb keeps only in-frame clonotypes and omits some of them. The sample contains about 62,000 clones, roughly 90% of which appear only once. Sequencing was performed on peripheral blood, taken in the second trimester of pregnancy. The receptors shown here come from a female donor in good health, enrolled as a control in a pregnancy study. Each CDR3 is given without its conserved first and last residue. Size tells how often a clone was seen (once, few, many) or the class of an expanded clone, and some rows leave it out.

CDR3: ASSQARGGQETQY
size: -
V: TRBV4-2
J: TRBJ2-5

CDR3: ASSLGRTVDSPLH
size: -
V: TRBV7-9
J: TRBJ1-6

CDR3: ASIPGQGADTQY
size: once
V: TRBV6-1
J: TRBJ2-3

CDR3: AISESRDSGAGNTIY
size: -
V: TRBV10-3
J: TRBJ1-3

CDR3: ASSFQGIAKNIQY
size: -
V: TRBV28
J: TRBJ2-4

CDR3: ASSSRREETQY
size: -
V: TRBV5-1
J: TRBJ2-5

CDR3: ASSLNWAAGDSPLH
size: once
V: TRBV5-1
J: TRBJ1-6

CDR3: ASSLGWTSGPETQY
size: -
V: TRBV7-2
J: TRBJ2-5

CDR3: ARGKTVSYEQY
size: -
V: TRBV5-1
J: TRBJ2-7

CDR3: ASSVRTGETYEQY
size: -
V: TRBV7-2
J: TRBJ2-7

CDR3: ASSQDTNRKPGTGAREQY
size: -
V: TRBV4-2
J: TRBJ2-7

CDR3: ASSVVGGLPPTDTQY
size: -
V: TRBV9
J: TRBJ2-3

CDR3: ASSQGSTGANVLT
size: -
V: TRBV6-5
J: TRBJ2-6

CDR3: ASSLAGGDYNEQF
size: -
V: TRBV7-8
J: TRBJ2-1

CDR3: ASSDRGEQY
size: -
V: TRBV4-1
J: TRBJ2-7

CDR3: ASRYQGVGTEAF
size: -
V: TRBV28
J: TRBJ1-1

CDR3: ASRRGAMDGYT
size: -
V: TRBV19
J: TRBJ1-2